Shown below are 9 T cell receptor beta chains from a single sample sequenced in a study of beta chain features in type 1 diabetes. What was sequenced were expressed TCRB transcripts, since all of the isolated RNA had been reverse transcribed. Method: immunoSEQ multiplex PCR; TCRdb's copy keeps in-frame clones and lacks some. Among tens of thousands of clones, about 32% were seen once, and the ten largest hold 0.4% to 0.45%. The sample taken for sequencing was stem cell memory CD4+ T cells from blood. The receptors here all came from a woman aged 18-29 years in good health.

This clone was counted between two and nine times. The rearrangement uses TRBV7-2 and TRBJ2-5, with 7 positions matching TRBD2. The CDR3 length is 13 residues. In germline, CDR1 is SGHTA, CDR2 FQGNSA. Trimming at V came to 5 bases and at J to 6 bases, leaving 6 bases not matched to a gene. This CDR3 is CASSAGDRKTQYF. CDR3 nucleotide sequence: TGTGCCAGCAGCGCGGGAGATAGGAAGACCCAGTACTTC.

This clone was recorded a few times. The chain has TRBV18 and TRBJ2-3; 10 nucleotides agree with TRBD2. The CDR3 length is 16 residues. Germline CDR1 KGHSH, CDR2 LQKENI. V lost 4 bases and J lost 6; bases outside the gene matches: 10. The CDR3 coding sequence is TGTGCCAGCTCACGAGAATCTAGCGGGAGTATTGATACGCAGTATTTT. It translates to CASSRESSGSIDTQYF.

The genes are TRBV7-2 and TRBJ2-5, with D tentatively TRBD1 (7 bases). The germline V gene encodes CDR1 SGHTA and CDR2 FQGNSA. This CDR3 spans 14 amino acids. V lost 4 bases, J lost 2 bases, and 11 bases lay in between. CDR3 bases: TGTGCCAGCAGCTCCCAGGGGGGTCAAGAGACCCAGTACTTC. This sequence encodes CASSSQGGQETQYF. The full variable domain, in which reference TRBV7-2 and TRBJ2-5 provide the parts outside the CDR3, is GAGVSQSPSNKVTEKGKDVELRCDPISGHTALYWYRQSLGQGLEFLIYFQGNSAPDKSGLPSDRFSAERTGGSVSTLTIQRTQQEDSAVYLCASSSQGGQETQYFGPGTRLLVL.

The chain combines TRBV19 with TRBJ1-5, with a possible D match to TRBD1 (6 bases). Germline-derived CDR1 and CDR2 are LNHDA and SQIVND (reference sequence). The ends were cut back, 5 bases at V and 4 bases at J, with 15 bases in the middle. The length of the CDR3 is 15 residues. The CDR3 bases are TGTGCCAGTAGTTCCCTAGGGGGTGGGAATCAGCCCCAGCATTTT. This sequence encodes CASSSLGGGNQPQHF.

CDR3 loop: CASSFSPGLAGDEQFF. The CDR3 DNA is TGCGCCAGCAGCTTCTCCCCGGGACTAGCGGGAGACGAGCAGTTCTTC. This chain connects TRBV5-1 to TRBJ2-1; TRBD2 matches at 14 bases. In germline, CDR1 is SGHRS, CDR2 YFSETQ. The V and J ends lost 2 bases and 10 bases, in that order; junction bases with no gene match: 8. The CDR3 contains 16 residues.

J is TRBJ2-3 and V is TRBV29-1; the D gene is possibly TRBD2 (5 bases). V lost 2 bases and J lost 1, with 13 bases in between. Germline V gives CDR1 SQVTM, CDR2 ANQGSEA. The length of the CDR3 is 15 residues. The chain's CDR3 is CSVEQDSRGTDTQYF. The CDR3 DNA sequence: TGCAGCGTTGAACAGGACTCAAGGGGCACAGATACGCAGTATTTT.

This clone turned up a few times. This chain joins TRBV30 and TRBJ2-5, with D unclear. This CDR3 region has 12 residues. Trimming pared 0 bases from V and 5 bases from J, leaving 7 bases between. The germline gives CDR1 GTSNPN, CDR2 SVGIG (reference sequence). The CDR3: CAWSVSGETQYF. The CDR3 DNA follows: TGTGCCTGGAGTGTGAGTGGTGAGACCCAGTACTTC.

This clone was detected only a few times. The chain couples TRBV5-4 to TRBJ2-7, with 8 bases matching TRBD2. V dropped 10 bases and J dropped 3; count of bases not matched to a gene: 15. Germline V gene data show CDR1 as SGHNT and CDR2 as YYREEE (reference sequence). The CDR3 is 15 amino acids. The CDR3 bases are TGTGCCTACATCCGATCCGGGACTAGTCTCTACGAGCAGTACTTC. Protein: CAYIRSGTSLYEQYF.

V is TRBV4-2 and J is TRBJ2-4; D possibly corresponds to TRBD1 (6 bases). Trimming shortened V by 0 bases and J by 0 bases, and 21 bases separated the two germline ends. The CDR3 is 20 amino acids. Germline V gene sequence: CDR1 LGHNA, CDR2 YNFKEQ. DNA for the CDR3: TGTGCCAGCAGCCAAGATCCTCTCAGGGGCTGGGGAAAAGCCAAAAACATTCAGTACTTC. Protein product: CASSQDPLRGWGKAKNIQYF.